This T cell receptor (beta chain) was identified during a study of shared clonotypes between healthy human individuals. In regard to this clone: The antigen is undetermined.

Each PCR replicate from the sorted subsets contained 150 to 250 ng DNA, which is about 30,000 T cell genomes. Produced via immunoSEQ multiplex PCR; TCRdb's table is partial and in-frame only. The data show some 1,600,000 clones, approximately 98% seen once. Regarding the study as a whole: Four donors held about 5% of naive CD4 clonotypes in common. Non-shared clonotypes displayed generation probabilities falling below those of clonotypes present in all four donors. What rarefaction showed was incomplete sorted-subset sequencing despite large depth.

The receptor's source is a man between 25 and 39 years old in good health. What was sequenced was naive CD4+ T cells sorted from blood. Subset here: CD45RA+ positively selected.

CDR3 sequence reads: CASSETPRTQRYSYEQYF. The CDR3 nucleotides read TGTGCCAGCAGTGAGACCCCTCGCACCCAGCGATACTCCTACGAGCAGTACTTC. The chain recombines TRBV2 with TRBJ2-7; the D is unclear. In germline, CDR1 is SNHLY, CDR2 FYNNEI. The V and J ends lost 3 bases and 0 bases respectively, with 21 bases between them. The CDR3 is 18 residues long.